This entry concerns a single TCR beta chain. Its antigen is currently unknown. In germline, CDR1 is SGHTA, CDR2 FQGNSA. The junction had 4 bases not matched to a gene; V was cut back by 4 bases and J by 5 bases. The CDR3 sequence is 14 residues long. These data are taken from a study of cytomegalovirus exposure and HLA in healthy donors. As for the study in general: A prior study identified 117 million unique TCR beta sequences from about 180 million T cells. Whole-study results and caveats: Common viral pathogens (according to a later analysis) appeared linked to several of the most significant clusters. Earlier analysis found most TCR beta V segments productive about 90% or about 30% of the time. Most of the CMV-associated TCR beta chains (in a later analysis) appeared to be HLA-restricted.

The PCR made use of 60 Vbeta and 13 Jbeta primers. TCRdb's copy holds only in-frame clones and misses some; the assay was immunoSEQ multiplex PCR. There are approximately 120,000 clones in the sample; over 65% occur only once, and about 19% lies in the top ten. The chain links TRBV7-2 to TRBJ1-1; 10 nucleotides align to TRBD1. The clonotype was recovered from a man between 18 and 35 years old in good health and CMV-seropositive. Sequences were obtained from PBMCs. In DNA form, the CDR3 reads TGTGCCAGCAGCTCGGACAGGGGGGAAACTGAAGCTTTCTTT. It translates to CASSSDRGETEAFF.